These 20 T cell receptor beta chains originate from one sample sequenced in a study of T cells after yellow fever vaccination (dated by TCRdb to between 2018 and 2020). The library was generated by 5' RACE. Sequenced using an Illumina HiSeq 2500. TCRdb reprocessed the public reads (quality trimming at Q25 with fastp, clone calling with MiXCR) and kept in-frame beta chains. Every CDR3 protein is listed once, alongside the most common genes and DNA of its rows. Recorded for this sample are under 700,000 distinct CDR3 sequences; approximately 16% of them occurred a single time. Clones ranked in the top ten supply 17% of the sample. The treatment or condition label on this specimen signifies: live attenuated yellow fever vaccine strain. Here the sequenced sample was PBMCs, taken 4 to 5 days after the first yellow fever vaccination. The receptors derive from a man aged 18 to 30 who received the YFV17D yellow fever vaccine.

This clonotype was detected only a few times. The chain employs TRBV27 and TRBJ2-2, with D possibly being TRBD2 (6 bases). The CDR3 loop spans 15 amino acids. The V gene's germline CDR1 is MNHEY and CDR2 SMNVEV (reference sequence). V was shortened by 0 bases and J by 6 bases, with 11 bases between the two germline ends. Here the CDR3 DNA reads TGTGCCAGCAGTTTATCTCGGGGACTGGCCGGGGAGCTGTTTTTT. Encoded protein: CASSLSRGLAGELFF.

This clonotype was picked up a small number of times. The chain joins TRBV28 to TRBJ2-2; D not certain. CDR1 is MDHEN, CDR2 SYDVKM, per germline. V was pared by 4 bases and J by 4 bases, with 10 bases between. CDR3 length equals 14 residues. CDR3 residues: CASSYPGLTGELFF. CDR3 coding DNA: TGTGCCAGCAGTTACCCTGGGCTCACCGGGGAGCTGTTTTTT. Drawing the rest from reference TRBV28 and TRBJ2-2, the complete variable domain is DVKVTQSSRYLVKRTGEKVFLECVQDMDHENMFWYRQDPGLGLRLIYFSYDVKMKEKGDIPEGYSVSREKKERFSLILESASTNQTSMYLCASSYPGLTGELFFGEGSRLTVL.

The chain uses TRBV5-1 and TRBJ2-3; 12 bases map to TRBD2. Germline V gene sequence: CDR1 SGHRS, CDR2 YFSETQ. CDR3 size: 16 residues. V lost 0 bases, J lost 4 bases, and 3 bases stayed unmatched. The CDR3 sequence: CASSLVWTSGADTQYF. In nucleotides, the CDR3 is TGCGCCAGCAGCTTGGTTTGGACTAGCGGGGCAGATACGCAGTATTTT.

The rearrangement uses TRBV29-1 and TRBJ1-6; no clear D. Germline V CDR1 and CDR2: SQVTM, ANQGSEA. This CDR3 spans 13 amino acids. The V end lost 4 bases, the J end lost 6 bases, and 10 bases lay between the germline ends. CDR3 amino acids: CSVGEVGNSPLHF. Here the CDR3 DNA reads TGCAGCGTTGGTGAAGTGGGTAATTCACCCCTCCACTTT.

The J gene is TRBJ2-7, the V gene TRBV7-4, with D possibly matching TRBD1 (5 bases). Trimming removed 5 bases at V and 0 bases at J, with 14 bases between. Germline assignment: CDR1 SGHVT and CDR2 SQSDAQ. This CDR3 region has 15 residues. This CDR3 reads CASSEDKASSYEQYV. The CDR3 region has the DNA TGTGCCAGCAGCGAGGACAAGGCTAGCTCCTACGAGCAGTACGTC.

The chain is built from TRBV4-1 and TRBJ1-2; D remains unclear. The V end was cut by 3 bases, the J end by 0 bases, with 5 bases between. The CDR3 has 13 amino acids. The germline V gene has CDR1 MGHRA and CDR2 YSYEKL. The CDR3 loop is CASSQIANYGYTF. CDR3 sequence (DNA): TGCGCCAGCAGCCAGATAGCTAACTATGGCTACACCTTC.

This clonotype was seen more than once but under ten times. This rearrangement joins TRBV5-1 to TRBJ2-7; no firm D call. The CDR3 covers 13 residues. Trimming took off 5 bases at V and 2 bases at J, with 11 bases between the two ends. CDR1 is SGHRS, CDR2 YFSETQ, per germline. The CDR3 nucleotides read TGCGCCAGCAGAGGGCAATTGGCCTACGAGCAGTACTTC. Translating it yields CASRGQLAYEQYF.

The rearrangement joins TRBV12-3 or TRBV12-4 to TRBJ2-2; 9 positions agree with TRBD2. This CDR3 region has 16 residues. V gave up 5 bases and J gave up 4 bases; unmatched junction bases: 8. CDR3 amino acids: CASSVFAGGRTGELFF. The CDR3 nucleotides are TGTGCCAGCAGTGTCTTTGCGGGGGGGCGCACCGGGGAGCTGTTTTTT.

V usage is TRBV6-6 and J usage is TRBJ2-5; tentatively, D is TRBD1 (6 bases). Trimming shortened V by 8 bases and J by 5 bases, and 12 bases separated the two germline ends. Germline CDR1 MNHNY, CDR2 SVGAGI (reference sequence). The CDR3 sequence is 12 residues long. CDR3 amino acids: CASSAQGETQYF. CDR3 DNA: TGTGCCAGCTCTGCCCAGGGGGAGACCCAGTACTTC.

The table lists this clonotype with a few counts. The rearrangement joins TRBV12-5 to TRBJ1-1; D is undetermined. V was shortened by 3 bases and J by 7 bases, with 6 bases between the two germline ends. Germline V gene lookup returns CDR1 LGHNT and CDR2 FRNRAP. The CDR3 length is 11 residues. CDR3 nucleotide sequence: TGTGCTAGTGGTTTCGGCTTTGAAGCTTTCTTT. The encoded protein is CASGFGFEAFF. Complete variable domain (other parts from reference TRBV12-5 and TRBJ1-1): DARVTQTPRHKVTEMGQEVTMRCQPILGHNTVFWYRQTMMQGLELLAYFRNRAPLDDSGMPKDRFSAEMPDATLATLKIQPSEPRDSAVYFCASGFGFEAFFGQGTRLTVV.

There are a few counts of this clonotype. The chain recombines TRBV30 with TRBJ2-2, with TRBD2 as a possible D gene (6 bases). This CDR3 spans 15 amino acids. The V gene lost 5 bases and the J gene lost 3 bases, with 16 bases spanning the gap. Germline CDR1 reads GTSNPN; CDR2 reads SVGIG (reference sequence). DNA for the CDR3: TGTGCCTGGCGAATCCGGGACTCTGACACCGGGGAGCTGTTTTTT. It yields the protein CAWRIRDSDTGELFF.

The V gene is TRBV20-1, the J gene TRBJ2-7; D uncertain. Germline CDR1 DFQATT, CDR2 SNEGSKA (reference sequence). The CDR3 totals 11 residues. Trimming removed 3 bases at V and 3 bases at J, with 6 bases between. CDR3 sequence (DNA): TGCAGTGCTAGCCAGAACTACGAGCAGTACGTC. This translates into CSASQNYEQYV.

This chain connects TRBV7-6 to TRBJ2-5, with D hard to call. The CDR3 is 13 residues long. CDR1 is SGHVS and CDR2 is FNYEAQ in the germline V gene. The germline V and J ends were trimmed by 2 bases and 5 bases, with 9 bases remaining between them. The CDR3 loop reads CASSLSVQETQYF. The CDR3 DNA reads as TGTGCCAGCAGCTTAAGCGTTCAGGAGACCCAGTACTTC.

A few counts support this clonotype. V gene TRBV4-1 combines with J gene TRBJ1-4; no clear D. The CDR3 loop spans 16 amino acids. Per the germline V gene, CDR1 is MGHRA and CDR2 is YSYEKL. V shed 3 bases and J shed 0 bases, with 11 bases lying between them. CDR3: CASSQTFPPTNEKLFF. The CDR3 region has the DNA TGCGCCAGCAGCCAGACGTTTCCACCAACTAATGAAAAACTGTTTTTT.

This clonotype has ten or more counts. The chain is built from TRBV5-1 and TRBJ2-1; weak D call: TRBD1 (6 bases). The CDR3 is 15 residues long. The germline V gene has CDR1 SGHRS and CDR2 YFSETQ. Trimming took 7 bases from V and 4 from J, leaving 18 bases between them. In nucleotides, the CDR3 is TGCGCCAGCCGTCCCCCCGGGACAAGGTACAATGAGCAGTTCTTC. Translating gives CASRPPGTRYNEQFF.

This clonotype was picked up a small number of times. V is TRBV9 and J is TRBJ2-3; tentatively, D is TRBD1 or TRBD2 (5 bases each). The CDR3 totals 17 residues. Trimming left V 3 bases short and J 4 bases short, with 21 bases between. From germline, CDR1 is SGDLS and CDR2 YYNGEE. The CDR3 reads CASSGAFRDQPSDTQYF. The DNA of the CDR3 is TGTGCCAGCAGCGGGGCTTTTCGGGACCAGCCCTCAGATACGCAGTATTTT.

This clonotype was observed many times. The chain joins TRBV7-9 to TRBJ2-2; perhaps TRBD2 as D (6 bases). The ends were cut back, 5 bases at V and 0 bases at J, with 13 bases in the middle. Germline loops: CDR1 SEHNR, CDR2 FQNEAQ (reference sequence). The CDR3 runs 16 residues. The DNA of the CDR3 is TGTGCCAGCAGCCTCACTAGCTCCGCGAACACCGGGGAGCTGTTTTTT. Translation: CASSLTSSANTGELFF.

This clonotype was detected only a few times. The CDR3 sequence: CASSRRNDYEQYF. The CDR3 coding sequence is TGTGCCAGCAGCCGACGGAACGACTACGAGCAGTACTTC. The chain is built from TRBV3-1 and TRBJ2-7; D gene ambiguous. This CDR3 is 13 amino acids long. The V gene lost 4 bases and the J gene lost 3 bases, with 10 bases spanning the gap. CDR1 LGHDT and CDR2 YNNKEL come from the germline V gene (reference sequence).

The genes are TRBV12-3 or TRBV12-4 and TRBJ2-5; 7 nucleotides agree with TRBD1. This CDR3 has 15 amino acids. V gave up 3 bases and J gave up 4 bases; unmatched junction bases: 8. CDR3: CASSFHRTGGETQYF. CDR3 coding DNA: TGTGCCAGCAGTTTCCACAGGACAGGCGGAGAGACCCAGTACTTC.

The sample holds a few counts of this clonotype. The V and J genes are TRBV15 and TRBJ2-7, with a weak D call TRBD1 (6 bases). Germline CDR1 LNHNV, CDR2 YYDKDF (reference sequence). The CDR3 totals 14 residues. V lost 4 bases, J lost 0 bases, and 10 bases lay in between. The CDR3 here is CATSTGQTSYEQYF. CDR3 nucleotide sequence: TGTGCCACCAGCACCGGACAGACCTCCTACGAGCAGTACTTC.